A selection of T cell receptor beta chains follows, all from one sample in a study of regulatory T cells in long-lasting Graves disease. TCRdb re-called the multiplex PCR reads with MiXCR, one entry per CDR3 protein. The data show more than 300,000 distinct CDR3 sequences, roughly 25% seen once. The source was peripheral blood mononuclear cells (PBMCs), collected when the disease was refractory, from a patient treated with antithyroid drugs. The receptors originated from a woman in her 40s with Graves disease. Each CDR3 is given with its conserved first and last residue. A D gene is named only where the DNA matches it firmly. Not all rows give a size; the values are once, few, many and, for expanded clones, a class.

TRBV12-3/TRBV12-4	TRBJ1-1	-	-	CASKLAGAWTEAFF	TGTGCCAGCAAACTCGCCGGGGCTTGGACTGAAGCTTTCTTT
TRBV4-1	TRBJ1-4	-	-	CASSQDPSANEKLFF	TGCGCCAGCAGCCAAGATCCGTCGGCTAATGAAAAACTGTTTTTT
TRBV6-5	TRBJ1-5	-	many	CASSYEPGQPQHF	TGTGCCAGCAGTTACGAGCCCGGACAGCCCCAGCATTTT
TRBV5-5	TRBJ2-5	-	many	CASSLDAGPGETQYF	TGTGCCAGCAGCTTGGATGCAGGACCAGGAGAGACCCAGTACTTC
TRBV19	TRBJ2-7	TRBD2	-	CASSTLAGGGIYEQYF	TGTGCCAGTAGTACCCTAGCGGGAGGCGGCATATACGAGCAGTACTTC
TRBV9	TRBJ2-2	TRBD2	-	CASSVDGRDYTGELLF	TGTGCCAGCAGCGTAGATGGGCGGGACTACACCGGGGAGCTGTTGTTT
TRBV7-8	TRBJ2-2	-	-	CASSLALGGFGELFF	TGTGCCAGCAGCTTAGCGCTTGGGGGGTTCGGGGAGCTGTTTTTT
TRBV27	TRBJ2-7	-	many	CASSPHRGRAYEQYF	TGTGCCAGCAGCCCTCATCGGGGCAGGGCCTACGAGCAGTACTTC
TRBV28	TRBJ1-6	-	many	CASSFTSRDNSPLHF	TGTGCCAGCAGTTTTACGTCTAGGGATAATTCACCCCTCCACTTT
TRBV20-1	TRBJ1-1	-	few	CSAMTRTWNTEAFF	TGCAGTGCTATGACTCGGACCTGGAACACTGAAGCTTTCTTT
TRBV6-4	TRBJ1-4	-	-	CASSYNLGNEKLFF	TGTGCCAGCAGTTACAACCTAGGGAATGAAAAACTGTTTTTT
TRBV11-2	TRBJ1-2	-	many	CASSLVGGTGNVRGYTF	TGTGCCAGCAGCTTAGTAGGGGGAACAGGGAATGTACGTGGCTACACCTTC
TRBV6-1	TRBJ2-7	-	many	CASSAMGMAQEQYF	TGTGCCAGCAGTGCTATGGGGATGGCCCAGGAGCAGTACTTC
TRBV9	TRBJ1-2	-	many	CASSVGQRRDYGYTF	TGTGCCAGCAGCGTCGGACAACGACGGGACTATGGCTACACCTTC
TRBV6-2/TRBV6-3	TRBJ1-5	-	many	CASSYQRNQPQHF	TGTGCCAGCAGTTACCAACGCAATCAGCCCCAGCATTTT
TRBV6-1	TRBJ2-7	-	few	CASIDLARYEQYF	TGTGCCAGCATAGATCTAGCTCGGTACGAGCAGTACTTC
TRBV20-1	TRBJ2-2	-	-	CSAHENTGELFF	TGCAGTGCTCACGAGAACACCGGGGAGCTGTTTTTT
TRBV27	TRBJ2-7	TRBD2	-	CASSLRGGGFYEQYF	TGTGCCAGCAGTTTACGGGGGGGCGGTTTCTACGAGCAGTACTTC
TRBV2	TRBJ2-1	TRBD2	many	CASRGGTSTLRQFF	TGTGCCAGCAGGGGGGGGACTAGCACCCTACGGCAGTTCTTC
TRBV6-1	TRBJ1-5	-	many	CASSDGRASLPQHF	TGTGCCAGCAGTGACGGCAGGGCCTCGTTGCCCCAGCATTTT
TRBV20-1	TRBJ2-1	TRBD2	few	CSARASGSSYNEQFF	TGCAGTGCTAGAGCTAGCGGGAGCTCCTACAATGAGCAGTTCTTC
TRBV7-9	TRBJ2-2	-	-	CASSRGQNTGELFF	TGTGCCAGCAGCCGTGGACAGAACACCGGGGAGCTGTTTTTT
TRBV12-3/TRBV12-4	TRBJ1-4	-	many	CASSYVLDRYGGEKLFF	TGTGCCAGCAGTTACGTCCTGGACAGATACGGAGGTGAAAAACTGTTTTTT
TRBV7-9	TRBJ1-1	-	few	CASRQKGREAFF	TGTGCCAGCAGACAGAAGGGGCGCGAAGCTTTCTTT
TRBV13	TRBJ2-7	-	-	CASSSRGFHEQYF	TGTGCCAGCAGCTCGAGGGGGTTCCACGAGCAGTACTTC
TRBV27	TRBJ1-2	-	many	CASALGPRYGYTF	TGTGCCAGCGCCTTAGGACCGAGATATGGCTACACCTTC
TRBV27	TRBJ2-7	-	many	CASSLTGPRAYEQYF	TGTGCCAGCAGTTTAACGGGCCCTAGGGCCTACGAGCAGTACTTC
TRBV28	TRBJ2-1	TRBD2	-	CASSGTSGDFGTYNEQFF	TGTGCCAGCAGTGGGACTAGCGGGGATTTCGGCACCTACAATGAGCAGTTCTTC
TRBV20-1	TRBJ1-1	TRBD1	many	CSEEQGEEAFF	TGCAGTGAGGAACAGGGGGAAGAGGCTTTCTTT
TRBV20-1	TRBJ2-5	-	-	CSTIPGPKGITQYF	TGCAGTACAATCCCGGGACCCAAAGGAATTACCCAGTACTTC
TRBV18	TRBJ2-5	TRBD2	-	CASSPRTPGRETQYF	TGTGCCAGCTCACCACGGACCCCCGGGAGGGAGACCCAGTACTTC
TRBV7-9	TRBJ1-1	TRBD1	few	CASSQHRGGAFF	TGTGCCAGCAGCCAGCACAGGGGAGGAGCTTTCTTT
TRBV12-3/TRBV12-4	TRBJ2-7	TRBD1	-	CASSSTGAIEQYF	TGTGCCAGCAGCTCGACAGGGGCAATCGAGCAGTACTTC
TRBV2	TRBJ2-5	TRBD2	-	CASSEPGGLETQYF	TGTGCCAGCAGTGAACCGGGGGGACTCGAGACCCAGTACTTC
TRBV11-2	TRBJ2-1	-	-	CASRLGMDSSHNEQFF	TGTGCCAGCAGGTTGGGAATGGACTCAAGTCACAATGAGCAGTTCTTC
TRBV28	TRBJ2-7	TRBD2	many	CASSLDLAGGLNSYEQYF	TGTGCCAGCAGTTTGGACTTAGCGGGAGGCCTTAACTCCTACGAGCAGTACTTC
TRBV15	TRBJ2-2	TRBD1	-	CATSRDLGQGADGELFF	TGTGCCACCAGCAGAGATTTAGGACAGGGGGCCGACGGGGAGCTGTTTTTT
TRBV15	TRBJ2-7	-	many	CATSRYGFGEQYF	TGTGCCACCAGCAGGTATGGATTTGGCGAGCAGTACTTC
TRBV15	TRBJ1-2	-	-	CATSWDKANYGYTF	TGTGCCACCAGCTGGGACAAAGCTAACTATGGCTACACCTTC
TRBV28	TRBJ1-2	-	-	CASSFLNSNYGYTF	TGTGCCAGCAGTTTTCTAAACAGTAACTATGGCTACACCTTC
TRBV20-1	TRBJ2-5	-	many	CSATNDRALKEETQYF	TGCAGTGCTACGAATGACCGGGCCTTGAAGGAAGAGACCCAGTACTTC
TRBV5-6	TRBJ2-2	TRBD1	few	CASSRGQGSGELFF	TGTGCCAGCAGCCGGGGACAGGGTTCCGGGGAGCTGTTTTTT
TRBV19	TRBJ1-1	-	few	CASMWDTEAFF	TGTGCCAGTATGTGGGACACTGAAGCTTTCTTT
TRBV11-2	TRBJ1-1	-	-	CASSSHPRENTEAFF	TGTGCCAGCAGCTCCCACCCCCGAGAGAACACTGAAGCTTTCTTT
TRBV7-3	TRBJ1-1	TRBD1	-	CASSPGTGGRGMNTEAFF	TGTGCCAGCAGCCCCGGGACAGGGGGCAGGGGTATGAACACTGAAGCTTTCTTT
TRBV7-6	TRBJ2-7	TRBD2	-	CASSLLPASGPADEQYF	TGTGCCAGCAGCTTATTACCCGCTAGCGGGCCCGCCGACGAGCAGTACTTC
TRBV7-2	TRBJ2-2	-	-	CASSLNQGGTGELFF	TGTGCCAGCAGCCTAAACCAGGGAGGCACCGGGGAGCTGTTTTTT
TRBV20-1	TRBJ2-7	-	once	CSARDGRVPYEQYF	TGCAGTGCTAGAGATGGCAGGGTCCCCTACGAGCAGTACTTC
TRBV24-1	TRBJ1-3	-	few	CATSDTRDHLMISGNTIYF	TGTGCCACCAGTGACACCCGGGACCACCTTATGATCTCTGGAAACACCATATATTTT
TRBV28	TRBJ1-5	-	many	CASSFLLEANQPQHF	TGTGCCAGCAGTTTCCTTTTGGAGGCCAATCAGCCCCAGCATTTT
TRBV28	TRBJ2-5	TRBD2	many	CASSLGLAGGTREAQYF	TGTGCCAGCAGTTTGGGACTAGCGGGAGGGACAAGAGAGGCCCAGTACTTC
TRBV28	TRBJ2-7	TRBD1	many	CASSILGGGDEQYF	TGTGCCAGCAGCATACTAGGGGGCGGCGACGAGCAGTACTTC
TRBV11-2	TRBJ2-2	-	many	CASSLSGRNTGELFF	TGTGCCAGCAGCTTATCTGGCAGAAACACCGGGGAGCTGTTTTTT
TRBV4-1	TRBJ1-5	-	few	CASSPTGMNQPQHF	TGCGCCAGCAGCCCCACAGGGATGAATCAGCCCCAGCATTTT